Listed below are T cell receptor beta chains from one sample, sequenced in a study of T-cell reconstitution after alpha-beta-depleted transplantation in children. TCRdb re-derived calls from the PCR reads in MiXCR, one entry per CDR3 protein. The repertoire includes 200,000 to 300,000 distinct CDR3 sequences, around 12% of them detected once, and about 2.6% sits in the top ten. The sequencing used PBMCs from the stem cell graft donor, collected from the stem cell graft. The source of these receptors is a human donor who donated a stem cell graft to a child with acute lymphoblastic leukemia. CDR3s include the opening cysteine and the closing phenylalanine or tryptophan.

V: TRBV15
J: TRBJ1-4
CDR3: CATSRAQEKLFF

V: TRBV9
J: TRBJ2-5
CDR3: CASSPSTGANVRGGTQYF

V: TRBV3-1
J: TRBJ1-2
CDR3: CASSPVAGGRYGYTF

V: TRBV12-3/TRBV12-4
J: TRBJ1-1
CDR3: CASLGDTEAFF

V: TRBV5-5
J: TRBJ2-7
CDR3: CASTDARRNYEQYF

V: TRBV18
J: TRBJ2-5
CDR3: CASSPPFPSEADETQYF

V: TRBV20-1
J: TRBJ1-6
CDR3: CSARMDVNSPLHF

V: TRBV7-9
J: TRBJ2-5
CDR3: CASSGGASPISGTQYF

V: TRBV20-1
J: TRBJ2-3
CDR3: CSATLVAGGSLRGLGTQYF

V: TRBV12-2
J: TRBJ2-3
CDR3: CASRPEGWFTDTQYF

V: TRBV29-1
J: TRBJ1-5
CDR3: CSVENNRGLWQPQHF

V: TRBV28
J: TRBJ2-1
CDR3: CASTPGQGAIYEQFF

V: TRBV7-2
J: TRBJ1-2
CDR3: CASSSGQAFLEGYTF

V: TRBV5-5
J: TRBJ2-3
CDR3: CASSLLASTDTQYF

V: TRBV5-5
J: TRBJ2-1
CDR3: CASSLVRDRWDEQFF

V: TRBV5-1
J: TRBJ2-1
CDR3: CASRPAASGAYNEQFF

V: TRBV28
J: TRBJ2-1
CDR3: CASSLVRKSYNEQFF

V: TRBV6-4
J: TRBJ1-2
CDR3: CASSDRGAEYTF

V: TRBV4-3
J: TRBJ2-7
CDR3: CASSQAPGAYEQYF

V: TRBV7-2
J: TRBJ2-1
CDR3: CASSLGGLPYNEQFF

V: TRBV6-1
J: TRBJ1-6
CDR3: CASSPTPARSYNSPLHF

V: TRBV10-3
J: TRBJ2-1
CDR3: CAISETIAAGRNEQFF

V: TRBV10-3
J: TRBJ1-3
CDR3: CAISAVESSGNTIYF

V: TRBV5-6
J: TRBJ1-4
CDR3: CASSFGTGGRNEKLFF

V: TRBV4-1
J: TRBJ1-6
CDR3: CASSPGQGNDSPLHF

V: TRBV29-1
J: TRBJ2-1
CDR3: CSVMDRTSSYNEQFF

V: TRBV28
J: TRBJ2-6
CDR3: CASSSFSEPSGANVLTF

V: TRBV29-1
J: TRBJ2-3
CDR3: CSVGGTSGITDTQYF

V: TRBV7-9
J: TRBJ2-3
CDR3: CASAGSGDTQYF

V: TRBV20-1
J: TRBJ2-1
CDR3: CSARAIGDEQFF